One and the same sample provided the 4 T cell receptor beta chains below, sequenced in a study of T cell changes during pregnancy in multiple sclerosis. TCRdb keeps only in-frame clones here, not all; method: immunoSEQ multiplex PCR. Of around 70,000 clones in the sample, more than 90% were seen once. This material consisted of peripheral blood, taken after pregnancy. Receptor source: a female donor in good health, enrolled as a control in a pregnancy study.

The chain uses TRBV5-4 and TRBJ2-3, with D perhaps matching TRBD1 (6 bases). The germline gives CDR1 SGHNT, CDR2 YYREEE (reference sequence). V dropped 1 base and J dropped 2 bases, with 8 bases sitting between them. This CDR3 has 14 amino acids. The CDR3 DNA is TGTGCCAGCAGCTTGAGGGACACCACAGATACGCAGTATTTT. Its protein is CASSLRDTTDTQYF.

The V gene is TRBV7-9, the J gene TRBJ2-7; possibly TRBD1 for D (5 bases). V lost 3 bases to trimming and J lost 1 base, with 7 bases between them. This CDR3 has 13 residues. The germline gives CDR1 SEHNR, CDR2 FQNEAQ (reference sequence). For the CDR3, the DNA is TGTGCCAGCAGCTTTCGACAGTCCTACGAGCAGTACTTC. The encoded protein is CASSFRQSYEQYF.

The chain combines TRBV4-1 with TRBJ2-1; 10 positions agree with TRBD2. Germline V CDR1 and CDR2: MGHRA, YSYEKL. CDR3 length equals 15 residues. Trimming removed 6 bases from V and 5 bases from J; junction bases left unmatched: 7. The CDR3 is CASRLEREGHNEQFF. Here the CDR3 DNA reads TGCGCCAGCAGGCTAGAGCGGGAGGGCCACAATGAGCAGTTCTTC.

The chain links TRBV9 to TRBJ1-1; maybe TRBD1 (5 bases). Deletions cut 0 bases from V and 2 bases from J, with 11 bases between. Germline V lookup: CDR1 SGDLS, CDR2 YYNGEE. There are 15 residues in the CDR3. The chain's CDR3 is CASSVEPGGNTEAFF. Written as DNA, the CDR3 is TGTGCCAGCAGCGTAGAGCCGGGGGGTAACACTGAAGCTTTCTTT.